The T cell receptor beta chain under discussion was sequenced for a study of regulatory T cells in long-lasting Graves disease. This clonotype was detected many times. With iRepertoire HTBI primers and Arm-PCR of CDR3 regions, TCR beta libraries were built. Each CDR3 protein is one row after TCRdb ran MiXCR on the multiplex PCR reads. Of some 460,000 distinct CDR3 sequences in the sample, 15% to 20% were seen once. V dropped 6 bases and J dropped 0 bases, with 16 bases sitting between them. Germline CDR1 and CDR2: SGHDT and YYEEEE. This CDR3 spans 16 amino acids. Stated time point: newly diagnosed GD, antithyroid drugs for less than 3 months. Construction of the TCR library relied on RNA isolated from PBMCs. This sample was shared with a second study, whose subject was T cells in Graves' hyperthyroidism and ophthalmopathy.

This clonotype was sampled from a man aged 35 to 55 with Graves disease. V is TRBV5-6 and J is TRBJ2-4; D is uncertain. Sequenced here: peripheral blood mononuclear cells (PBMCs), sampled at new diagnosis, from a patient treated with antithyroid drugs. The CDR3 protein is CASTRVDGLAKNIQYF. In DNA form, the CDR3 reads TGTGCCAGCACCCGTGTTGATGGCTTAGCCAAAAACATTCAGTACTTC.